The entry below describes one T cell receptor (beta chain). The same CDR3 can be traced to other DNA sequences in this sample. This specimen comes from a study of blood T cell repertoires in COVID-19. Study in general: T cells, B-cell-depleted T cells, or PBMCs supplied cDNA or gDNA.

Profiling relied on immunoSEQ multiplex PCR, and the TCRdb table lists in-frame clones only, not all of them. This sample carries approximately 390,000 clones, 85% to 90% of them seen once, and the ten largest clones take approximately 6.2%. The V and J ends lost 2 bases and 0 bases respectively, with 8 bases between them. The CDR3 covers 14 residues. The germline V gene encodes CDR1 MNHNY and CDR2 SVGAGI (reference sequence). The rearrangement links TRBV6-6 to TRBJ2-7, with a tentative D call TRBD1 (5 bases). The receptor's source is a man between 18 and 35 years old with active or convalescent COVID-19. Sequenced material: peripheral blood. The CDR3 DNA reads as TGTGCCAGCAGTTACAGGGGCAGCTCCTACGAGCAGTACTTC. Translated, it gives CASSYRGSSYEQYF.